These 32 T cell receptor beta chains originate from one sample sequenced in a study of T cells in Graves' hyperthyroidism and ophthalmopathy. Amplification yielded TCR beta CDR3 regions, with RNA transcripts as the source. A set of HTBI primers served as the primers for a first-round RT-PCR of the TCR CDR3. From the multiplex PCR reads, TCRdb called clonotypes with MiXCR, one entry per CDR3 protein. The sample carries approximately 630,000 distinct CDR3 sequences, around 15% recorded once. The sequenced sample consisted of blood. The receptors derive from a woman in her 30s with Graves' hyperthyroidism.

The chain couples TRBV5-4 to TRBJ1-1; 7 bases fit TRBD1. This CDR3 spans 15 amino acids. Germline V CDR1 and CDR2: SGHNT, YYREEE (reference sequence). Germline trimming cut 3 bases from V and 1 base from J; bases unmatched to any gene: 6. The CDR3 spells CASSYAGTANTEAFF. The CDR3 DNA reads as TGTGCCAGCAGCTACGCCGGGACAGCGAACACTGAAGCTTTCTTT.

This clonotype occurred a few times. The CDR3 nucleotides read TGTGCCAGCAGTGGTCGGACAGGGGGTGATGGCTACACCTTC. It encodes CASSGRTGGDGYTF. This chain connects TRBV6-1 to TRBJ1-2; 10 nucleotides match TRBD1. This CDR3 contains 14 residues. The germline V gene has CDR1 MNHNS and CDR2 SASEGT. V was clipped by 4 bases and J by 6 bases; unmatched bases: 5.

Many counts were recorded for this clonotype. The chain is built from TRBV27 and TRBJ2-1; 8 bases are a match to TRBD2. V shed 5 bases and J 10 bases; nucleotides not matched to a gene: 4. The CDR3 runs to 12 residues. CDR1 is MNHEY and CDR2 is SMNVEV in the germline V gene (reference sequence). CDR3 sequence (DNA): TGTGCCAGCAGTGGACTAGCAGGGGAGCAGTTCTTC. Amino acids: CASSGLAGEQFF.

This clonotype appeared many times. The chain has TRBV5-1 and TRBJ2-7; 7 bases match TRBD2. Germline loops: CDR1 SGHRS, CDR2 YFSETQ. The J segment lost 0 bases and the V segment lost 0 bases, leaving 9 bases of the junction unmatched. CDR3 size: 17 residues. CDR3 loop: CASSLEWPRGSSYEQYF. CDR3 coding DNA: TGCGCCAGCAGCTTGGAATGGCCGCGCGGGAGCTCCTACGAGCAGTACTTC.

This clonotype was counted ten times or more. Here the CDR3 DNA reads TGTGCCAGCAGTTTATCGGTAGCGGCCAATACGCAGTATTTT. Amino acids: CASSLSVAANTQYF. The gene calls are TRBV28 and TRBJ2-3; tentative D call: TRBD2 (6 bases). V shed 1 base and J shed 7 bases, with 12 bases lying between them. The CDR3 extends over 14 amino acids. Germline V gene data show CDR1 as MDHEN and CDR2 as SYDVKM.

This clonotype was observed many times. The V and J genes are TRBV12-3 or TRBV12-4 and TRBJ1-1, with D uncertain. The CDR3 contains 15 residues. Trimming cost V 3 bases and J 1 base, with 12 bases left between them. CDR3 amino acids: CASSFTVWGNTEAFF. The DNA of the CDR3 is TGTGCCAGCAGTTTTACGGTCTGGGGGAACACTGAAGCTTTCTTT.

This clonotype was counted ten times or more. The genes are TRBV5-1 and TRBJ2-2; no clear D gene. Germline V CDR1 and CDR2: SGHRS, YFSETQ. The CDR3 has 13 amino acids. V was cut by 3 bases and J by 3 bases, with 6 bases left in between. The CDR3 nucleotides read TGCGCCAGCAGCTGGGTCGACACCGGGGAGCTGTTTTTT. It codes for CASSWVDTGELFF.

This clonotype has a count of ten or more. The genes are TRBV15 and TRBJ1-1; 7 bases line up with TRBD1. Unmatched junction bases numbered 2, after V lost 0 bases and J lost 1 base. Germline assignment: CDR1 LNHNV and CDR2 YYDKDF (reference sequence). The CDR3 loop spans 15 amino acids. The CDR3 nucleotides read TGTGCCACCAGCAGAGATGGGACAGAGAACACTGAAGCTTTCTTT. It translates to CATSRDGTENTEAFF.

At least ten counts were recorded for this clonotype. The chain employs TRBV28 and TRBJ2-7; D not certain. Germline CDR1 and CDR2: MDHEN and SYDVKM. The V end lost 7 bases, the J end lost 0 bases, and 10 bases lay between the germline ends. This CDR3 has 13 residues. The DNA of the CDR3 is TGTGCCAGCAACCCCCAGCCCTCCTACGAGCAGTACTTC. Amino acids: CASNPQPSYEQYF.

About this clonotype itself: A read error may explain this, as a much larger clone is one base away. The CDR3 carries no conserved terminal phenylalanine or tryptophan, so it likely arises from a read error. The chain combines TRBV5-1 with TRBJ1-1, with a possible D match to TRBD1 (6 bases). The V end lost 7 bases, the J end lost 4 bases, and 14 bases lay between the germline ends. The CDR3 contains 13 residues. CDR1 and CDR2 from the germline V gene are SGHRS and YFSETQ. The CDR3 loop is CASQQGEVTEAFV. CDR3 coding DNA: TGCGCCAGCCAACAGGGAGAAGTCACTGAAGCTTTCGTT.

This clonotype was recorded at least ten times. The CDR3 loop reads CAISDGDTNGEQFF. For the CDR3, the DNA is TGTGCCATCAGTGATGGGGACACAAATGGGGAGCAGTTCTTC. V and J are TRBV10-3 and TRBJ2-1; the D gene is possibly TRBD1 (6 bases). The CDR3 runs to 14 residues. Trimming pared 3 bases from V and 10 bases from J, leaving 16 bases between. Germline V gene lookup returns CDR1 ENHRY and CDR2 SYGVKD.

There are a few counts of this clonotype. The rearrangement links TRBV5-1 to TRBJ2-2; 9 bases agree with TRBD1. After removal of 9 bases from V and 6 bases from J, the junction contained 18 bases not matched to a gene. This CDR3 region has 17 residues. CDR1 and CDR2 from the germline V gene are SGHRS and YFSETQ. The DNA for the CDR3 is TGCGCCAAAACCCCCTTGTGGGGACAGGGTCGGGCCGGGGAGCTGTTTTTT. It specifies CAKTPLWGQGRAGELFF. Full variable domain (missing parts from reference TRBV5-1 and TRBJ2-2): KAGVTQTPRYLIKTRGQQVTLSCSPISGHRSVSWYQQTPGQGLQFLFEYFSETQRNKGNFPGRFSGRQFSNSRSEMNVSTLELGDSALYLCAKTPLWGQGRAGELFFGEGSRLTVL.

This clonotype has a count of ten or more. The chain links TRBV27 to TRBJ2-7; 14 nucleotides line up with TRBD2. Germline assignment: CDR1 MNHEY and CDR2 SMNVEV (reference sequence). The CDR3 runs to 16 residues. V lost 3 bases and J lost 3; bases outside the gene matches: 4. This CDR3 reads CASSLWTSGRSYEQYF. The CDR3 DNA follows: TGTGCCAGCAGTTTGTGGACTAGCGGGAGGAGCTACGAGCAGTACTTC.

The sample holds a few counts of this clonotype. The CDR3, as DNA: TGTGCCAGTGGAGCAGGGCCTTACTACAATGAGCAGTTCTTC. It codes for CASGAGPYYNEQFF. The chain carries TRBV19 and TRBJ2-1, with a tentative D call TRBD1 (5 bases). Trimming pared 8 bases from V and 3 bases from J, leaving 14 bases between. This CDR3 has 14 residues. CDR1 LNHDA and CDR2 SQIVND come from the germline V gene (reference sequence).

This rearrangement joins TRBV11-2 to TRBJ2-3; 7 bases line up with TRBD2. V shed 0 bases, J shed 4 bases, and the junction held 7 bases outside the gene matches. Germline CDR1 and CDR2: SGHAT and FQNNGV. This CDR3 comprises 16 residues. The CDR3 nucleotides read TGTGCCAGCAGCTTAGAGATTGGAGGGAGGGCAGATACGCAGTATTTT. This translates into CASSLEIGGRADTQYF.

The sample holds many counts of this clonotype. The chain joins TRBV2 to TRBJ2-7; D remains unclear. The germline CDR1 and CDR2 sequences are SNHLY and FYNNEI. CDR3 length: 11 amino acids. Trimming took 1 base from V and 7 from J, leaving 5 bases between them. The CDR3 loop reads CASSEEVEQYF. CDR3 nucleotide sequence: TGTGCCAGCAGTGAAGAGGTTGAGCAGTACTTC. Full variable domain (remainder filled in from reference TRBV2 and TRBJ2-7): EPEVTQTPSHQVTQMGQEVILRCVPISNHLYFYWYRQILGQKVEFLVSFYNNEISEKSEIFDDQFSVERPDGSNFTLKIRSTKLEDSAMYFCASSEEVEQYFGPGTRLTVT.

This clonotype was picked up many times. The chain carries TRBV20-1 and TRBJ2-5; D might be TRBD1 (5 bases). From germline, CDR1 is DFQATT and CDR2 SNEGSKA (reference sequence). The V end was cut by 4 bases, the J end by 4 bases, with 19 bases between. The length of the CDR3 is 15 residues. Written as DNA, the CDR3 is TGCAGTGCTATCGTGCAGGGTGGGCTGGGAGAGACCCAGTACTTC. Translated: CSAIVQGGLGETQYF.

The CDR3 reads CSARDYSWANTEAFF. CDR3 sequence (DNA): TGCAGTGCTAGAGATTATTCCTGGGCGAACACTGAAGCTTTCTTT. V and J are TRBV20-1 and TRBJ1-1; D uncertain. The length of the CDR3 is 15 residues. Germline CDR1 reads DFQATT; CDR2 reads SNEGSKA (reference sequence). V lost 0 bases and J 1 base, leaving 12 bases between the germline ends.

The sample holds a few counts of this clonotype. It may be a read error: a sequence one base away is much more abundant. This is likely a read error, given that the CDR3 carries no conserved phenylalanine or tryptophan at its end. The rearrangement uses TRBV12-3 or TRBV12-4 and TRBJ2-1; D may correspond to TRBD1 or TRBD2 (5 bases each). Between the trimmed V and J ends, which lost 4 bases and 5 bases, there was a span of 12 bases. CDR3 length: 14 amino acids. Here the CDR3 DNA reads TGTGCCAGCAGTTCGGGGACGGGTGACAATGAGCAGTTCCTC. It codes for CASSSGTGDNEQFL.

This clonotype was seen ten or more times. The CDR3 reads CASILYSNQPQHF. Written as DNA, the CDR3 is TGTGCCAGCATCTTGTATAGCAATCAGCCCCAGCATTTT. The genes are TRBV2 and TRBJ1-5; no clear D. CDR1 and CDR2 (germline): SNHLY, FYNNEI. The CDR3 covers 13 residues. Trimming shortened V by 7 bases and J by 0 bases, and 7 bases separated the two germline ends. Full variable domain (outside the CDR3, taken from reference TRBV2 and TRBJ1-5): EPEVTQTPSHQVTQMGQEVILRCVPISNHLYFYWYRQILGQKVEFLVSFYNNEISEKSEIFDDQFSVERPDGSNFTLKIRSTKLEDSAMYFCASILYSNQPQHFGDGTRLSIL.

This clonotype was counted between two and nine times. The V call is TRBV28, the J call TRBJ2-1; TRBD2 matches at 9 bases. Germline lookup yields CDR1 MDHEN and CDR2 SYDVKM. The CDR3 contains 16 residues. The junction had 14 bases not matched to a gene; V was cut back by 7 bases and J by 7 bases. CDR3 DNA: TGTGCCAGCAAAGGCGGGAGGGCCCTCCCTTATAATGAGCAGTTCTTC. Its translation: CASKGGRALPYNEQFF.

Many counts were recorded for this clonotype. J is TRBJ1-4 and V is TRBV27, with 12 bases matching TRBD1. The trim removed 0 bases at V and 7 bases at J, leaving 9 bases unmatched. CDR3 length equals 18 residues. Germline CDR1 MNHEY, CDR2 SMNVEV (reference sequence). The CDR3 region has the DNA TGTGCCAGCAGTTTATCCCCGGGACAGGGGGCAGGAGGTGAAAAACTGTTTTTT. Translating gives CASSLSPGQGAGGEKLFF.

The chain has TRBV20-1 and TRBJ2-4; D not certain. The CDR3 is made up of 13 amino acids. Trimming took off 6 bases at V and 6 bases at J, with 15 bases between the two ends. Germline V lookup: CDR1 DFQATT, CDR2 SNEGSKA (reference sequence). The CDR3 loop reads CSATGSPLNIQYF. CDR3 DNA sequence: TGCAGTGCCACCGGGTCCCCACTAAACATTCAGTACTTC.

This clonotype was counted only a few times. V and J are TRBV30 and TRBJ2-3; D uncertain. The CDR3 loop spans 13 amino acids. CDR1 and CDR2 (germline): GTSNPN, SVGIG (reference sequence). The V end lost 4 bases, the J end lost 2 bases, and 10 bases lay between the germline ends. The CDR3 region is CAWTKGNTDTQYF. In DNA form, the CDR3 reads TGTGCCTGGACTAAAGGGAACACAGATACGCAGTATTTT.

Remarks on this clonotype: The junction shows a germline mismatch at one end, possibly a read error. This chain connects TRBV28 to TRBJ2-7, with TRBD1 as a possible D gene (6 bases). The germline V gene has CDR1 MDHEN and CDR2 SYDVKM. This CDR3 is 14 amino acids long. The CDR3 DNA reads TGTGCCAGCAGGAAACAGGGTGGGTCCTACGGGCAGTACTTC. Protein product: CASRKQGGSYGQYF.

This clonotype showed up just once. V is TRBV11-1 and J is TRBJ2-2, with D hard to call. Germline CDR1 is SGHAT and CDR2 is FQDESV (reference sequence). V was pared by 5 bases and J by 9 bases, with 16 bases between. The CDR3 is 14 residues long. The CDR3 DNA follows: TGTGCCAGCAGCCCACCTATAGCCTATAGGGAGCTGTTTTTT. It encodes CASSPPIAYRELFF.

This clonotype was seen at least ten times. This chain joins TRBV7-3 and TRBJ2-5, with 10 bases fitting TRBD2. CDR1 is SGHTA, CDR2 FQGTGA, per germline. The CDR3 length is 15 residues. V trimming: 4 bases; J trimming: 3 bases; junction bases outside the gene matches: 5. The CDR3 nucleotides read TGTGCCAGCAGCTCTGGACTAGCGGCCAAAGAGACCCAGTACTTC. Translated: CASSSGLAAKETQYF.

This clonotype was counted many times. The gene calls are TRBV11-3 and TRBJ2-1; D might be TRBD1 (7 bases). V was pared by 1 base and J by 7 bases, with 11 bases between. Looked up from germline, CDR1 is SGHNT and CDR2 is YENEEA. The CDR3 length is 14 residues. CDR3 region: CASSLGQGGNEQFF. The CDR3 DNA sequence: TGTGCCAGCAGCTTAGGGCAGGGGGGAAATGAGCAGTTCTTC.

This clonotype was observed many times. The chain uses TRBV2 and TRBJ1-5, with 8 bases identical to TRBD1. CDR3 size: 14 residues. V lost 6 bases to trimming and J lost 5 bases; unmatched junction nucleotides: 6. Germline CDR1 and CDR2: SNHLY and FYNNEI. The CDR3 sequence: CASSRDRPYQPQHF. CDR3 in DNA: TGTGCCAGCAGCCGGGACAGGCCATATCAGCCCCAGCATTTT.

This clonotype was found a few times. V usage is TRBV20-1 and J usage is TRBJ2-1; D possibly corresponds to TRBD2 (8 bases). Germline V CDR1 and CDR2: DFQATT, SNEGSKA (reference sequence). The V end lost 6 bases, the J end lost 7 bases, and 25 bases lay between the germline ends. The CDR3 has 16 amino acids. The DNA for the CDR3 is TGCAGTGCACTCCCAGGGGGGGTAGCGGGGCCTAATGAGCAGTTCTTC. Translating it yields CSALPGGVAGPNEQFF.

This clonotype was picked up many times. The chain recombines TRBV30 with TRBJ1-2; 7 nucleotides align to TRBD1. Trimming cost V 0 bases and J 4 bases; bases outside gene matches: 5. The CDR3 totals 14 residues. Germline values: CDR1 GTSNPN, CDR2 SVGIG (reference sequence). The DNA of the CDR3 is TGTGCCTGGAGTGTGACAGGGAAGCTCTATGGCTACACCTTC. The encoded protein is CAWSVTGKLYGYTF.

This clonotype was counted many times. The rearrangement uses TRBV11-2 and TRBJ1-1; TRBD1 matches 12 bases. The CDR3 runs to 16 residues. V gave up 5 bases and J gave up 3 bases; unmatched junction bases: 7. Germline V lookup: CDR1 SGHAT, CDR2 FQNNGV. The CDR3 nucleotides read TGTGCCAGCAGCCGGGGGACAGGGGGCGCTTACACTGAAGCTTTCTTT. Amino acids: CASSRGTGGAYTEAFF.